This entry features one TCR beta chain sequence. Clones were sequenced by immunoSEQ multiplex PCR, and TCRdb holds only the in-frame ones, with some missing. Among over 90,000 clones listed, roughly 86% were seen once. The CDR3 sequence is 15 residues long. V lost 4 bases to trimming and J lost 8 bases, with 20 bases between them. The germline gives CDR1 ENHRY, CDR2 SYGVKD. The sample is drawn from a study of blood T cell repertoires in COVID-19. Study background: The study drew acute and convalescent COVID-19 samples from the United States, Italy and Spain. In each case, the material was cDNA or gDNA derived from T cells, B-cell-depleted T cells, or PBMCs.

The sequence came from a man between 35 and 55 years old with active or convalescent COVID-19. This chain joins TRBV10-3 and TRBJ1-2; D possibly corresponds to TRBD1 (6 bases). Sequenced: peripheral blood. Here the CDR3 reads CAISARGQSSDGYTF. The CDR3 DNA follows: TGTGCCATCAGTGCCCGAGGACAGTCTTCTGACGGCTACACCTTC.